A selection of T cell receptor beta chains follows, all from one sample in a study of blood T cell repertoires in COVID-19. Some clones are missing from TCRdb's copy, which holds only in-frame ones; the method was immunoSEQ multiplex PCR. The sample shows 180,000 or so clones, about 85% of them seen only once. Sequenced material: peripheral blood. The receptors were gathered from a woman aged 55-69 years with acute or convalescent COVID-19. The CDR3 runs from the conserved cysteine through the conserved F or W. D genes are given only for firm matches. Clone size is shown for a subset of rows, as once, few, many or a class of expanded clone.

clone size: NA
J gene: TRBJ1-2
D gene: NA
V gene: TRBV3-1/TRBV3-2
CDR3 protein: CASSSRQANYGYTF
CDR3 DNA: TGTGCCAGCAGCTCGAGACAGGCTAACTATGGCTACACCTTC

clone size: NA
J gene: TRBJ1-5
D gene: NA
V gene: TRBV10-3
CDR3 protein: CAIRGEGRQPQHF
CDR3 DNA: TGTGCCATCAGGGGGGAGGGTCGGCAGCCCCAGCATTTT

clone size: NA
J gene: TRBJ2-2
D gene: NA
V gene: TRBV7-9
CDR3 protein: CASSPRTPGELFF
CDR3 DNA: TGTGCCAGCAGCCCCCGGACACCCGGGGAGCTGTTTTTT

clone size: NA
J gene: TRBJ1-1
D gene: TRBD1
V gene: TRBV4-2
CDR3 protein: CASSPGTGARGTEAFF
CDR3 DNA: TGTGCCAGCAGCCCTGGGACAGGGGCCCGGGGCACTGAAGCTTTCTTT

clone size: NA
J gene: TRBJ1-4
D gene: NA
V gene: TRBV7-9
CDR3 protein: CASSLAAQGGEKLFF
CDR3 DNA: TGTGCCAGCAGCTTAGCGGCACAGGGCGGTGAAAAACTGTTTTTT

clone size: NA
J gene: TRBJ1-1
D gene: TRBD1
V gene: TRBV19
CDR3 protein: CASTQTGMRTRTEAFF
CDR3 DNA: TGTGCCAGTACTCAGACAGGGATGAGAACGAGAACTGAAGCTTTCTTT

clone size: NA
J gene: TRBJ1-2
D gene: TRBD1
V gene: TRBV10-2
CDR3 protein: CASSSRGALGYTF
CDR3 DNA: TGCGCCAGCAGTTCCAGGGGGGCGCTTGGCTACACCTTC

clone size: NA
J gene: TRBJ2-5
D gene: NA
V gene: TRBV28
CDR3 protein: CASSLGQSRGGQYF
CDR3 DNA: TGTGCCAGCAGTTTAGGACAGTCCCGCGGGGGCCAGTACTTC

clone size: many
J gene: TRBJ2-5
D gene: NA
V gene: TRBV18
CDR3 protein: CASSPRPRAQYF
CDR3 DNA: TGTGCCAGCTCACCACGCCCGAGGGCCCAGTACTTC

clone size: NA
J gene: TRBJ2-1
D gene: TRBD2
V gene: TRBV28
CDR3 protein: CATRVGLAGMNEQFF
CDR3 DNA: TGTGCCACCAGGGTGGGGCTAGCGGGAATGAATGAGCAGTTCTTC